A selection of T cell receptor beta chains follows, all from one sample in a study of beta chain features in type 1 diabetes. Sequenced by immunoSEQ multiplex PCR; TCRdb stores in-frame clones only, minus some. Among 400,000 or so clones listed, around a tenth were seen once. The sample consisted of central memory CD4+ T cells from blood. The receptors originated from a man between 25 and 39 years old with type 1 diabetes. CDR3s include the opening cysteine and the closing phenylalanine or tryptophan. A D gene is named only where the DNA matches it firmly. Size tells how often a clone was seen (once, few, many) or the class of an expanded clone, and some rows leave it out.

DNA: TGCGCCAGCAGCCGGACAGGGGAGACCGGGGAGCTGTTTTTT
CDR3: CASSRTGETGELFF
D: TRBD1
J: TRBJ2-2
V: TRBV5-1
size: NA

DNA: TGTGCCAGCAGCATCGGGACAATCTATGGCTACACCTTC
CDR3: CASSIGTIYGYTF
D: NA
J: TRBJ1-2
V: TRBV5-8
size: NA

DNA: TGTGCCAGCAGCTTAAGGGCCGGGCCGATCGAGACCCAGTACTTC
CDR3: CASSLRAGPIETQYF
D: NA
J: TRBJ2-5
V: TRBV7-9
size: NA

DNA: TGTGCCAGCACCAGAACAGGGGTCCAGCCCCAGCATTTT
CDR3: CASTRTGVQPQHF
D: TRBD1
J: TRBJ1-5
V: TRBV2
size: NA

DNA: TGTGCCTGGAGTGTAGAAGGGTCCAACACCATATATTTT
CDR3: CAWSVEGSNTIYF
D: NA
J: TRBJ1-3
V: TRBV30
size: NA

DNA: TGTGCCAGCAGTTACAGTCGCGGAAGCTCCTACAATGAGCAGTTCTTC
CDR3: CASSYSRGSSYNEQFF
D: NA
J: TRBJ2-1
V: TRBV6-5
size: few

DNA: TGTGCCAGCAGCTCACAGGCAGGGTACAATGAGCAGTTCTTC
CDR3: CASSSQAGYNEQFF
D: NA
J: TRBJ2-1
V: TRBV7-9
size: many

DNA: TGTGCCAGCAGAGGGGGGGACTTGGTCCCTGAAGCTTTCTTT
CDR3: CASRGGDLVPEAFF
D: NA
J: TRBJ1-1
V: TRBV28
size: NA

DNA: TGTGCCAGCAGTCAGCCGGGGGACCCGCGGGAAAAACTGTTTTTT
CDR3: CASSQPGDPREKLFF
D: NA
J: TRBJ1-4
V: TRBV28
size: few

DNA: TGTGCCAGCAGCGGATCCCCCGGGCTAGCGGGAGGGACGCCAGATACGCAGTATTTT
CDR3: CASSGSPGLAGGTPDTQYF
D: TRBD2
J: TRBJ2-3
V: TRBV5-4
size: few

DNA: TGTGCCAGCAGTGGCCAGGGGGCGTGGGAGCAGTTCTTC
CDR3: CASSGQGAWEQFF
D: TRBD1
J: TRBJ2-1
V: TRBV2
size: NA

DNA: TGTGCCAGCAGCCCTAATATGCAAACTGAAGCTTTCTTT
CDR3: CASSPNMQTEAFF
D: NA
J: TRBJ1-1
V: TRBV9
size: NA

DNA: TGTGCCAGCAGTGAAGGTCCTGAAAGGGAGCTGTTTTTT
CDR3: CASSEGPERELFF
D: NA
J: TRBJ2-2
V: TRBV6-5
size: NA